This passage covers 5 T cell receptor beta chains from one sample sequenced in a study of shared clonotypes between healthy human individuals. Libraries were prepared by immunoSEQ multiplex PCR; TCRdb keeps only in-frame clonotypes and omits some of them. In the table there are approximately 400,000 clones, 90% to 98% of which are singletons. Sequenced: memory CD8+ T cells sorted from blood. Noted subset: CD45RO+ cells pooled with CCR7-negative TemRA cells. The receptor set was obtained from a man aged 30 to 45 in good health.

The chain uses TRBV6-1 and TRBJ1-5; D may be TRBD1 (5 bases). V was shortened by 7 bases and J by 6 bases, with 13 bases between the two germline ends. Germline assignment: CDR1 MNHNS and CDR2 SASEGT. The CDR3 length is 13 residues. DNA for the CDR3: TGTGCCAGCATGGCAGGGTGGGGTCAGCCCCAGCATTTT. It translates to CASMAGWGQPQHF.

The chain has TRBV25-1 and TRBJ2-1, with unresolved D. CDR1 MGHDK and CDR2 SYGVNS come from the germline V gene. V gave up 1 base and J gave up 9 bases, with 10 bases separating them. The CDR3 extends over 13 amino acids. This CDR3 reads CASSELKFPEQFF. The DNA for the CDR3 is TGTGCCAGCAGTGAATTAAAGTTCCCTGAGCAGTTCTTC.

The genes are TRBV7-9 and TRBJ2-7, with 9 bases identical to TRBD2. The germline gives CDR1 SEHNR, CDR2 FQNEAQ (reference sequence). The V segment lost 1 base and the J segment 5 bases; nucleotides outside the gene matches: 12. The CDR3 has 17 residues. The CDR3, as DNA: TGTGCCAGCAGCTTAGACCGGTCGCGGGAGGGCCGCAACGAGCAGTACTTC. This encodes CASSLDRSREGRNEQYF. Full variable domain (missing parts from reference TRBV7-9 and TRBJ2-7): DTGVSQNPRHKITKRGQNVTFRCDPISEHNRLYWYRQTLGQGPEFLTYFQNEAQLEKSRLLSDRFSAERPKGSFSTLEIQRTEQGDSAMYLCASSLDRSREGRNEQYFGPGTRLTVT.

The chain employs TRBV27 and TRBJ1-3; 7 nucleotides align to TRBD1. The germline V gene has CDR1 MNHEY and CDR2 SMNVEV (reference sequence). This CDR3 is 15 amino acids long. The V and J ends lost 8 bases and 2 bases, in that order; junction bases with no gene match: 9. CDR3 region: CASSARTGPGNTIYF. In DNA, the CDR3 is TGTGCCAGCTCCGCCCGGACAGGACCTGGAAACACCATATATTTT.

This chain links TRBV6-1 with TRBJ2-7; D is unclear. There are 13 residues in the CDR3. CDR1 is MNHNS and CDR2 is SASEGT in the germline V gene. V was clipped by 4 bases and J by 3 bases, with 10 bases between them. The CDR3 coding sequence is TGTGCCAGCAGTGCCAACGCACTCTACGAGCAGTACTTC. Protein sequence: CASSANALYEQYF.